These 19 T cell receptor beta chains originate from one sample sequenced in a study of a mutant IDH1 vaccine in newly diagnosed glioma. Repertoires were generated with immunoSEQ multiplex PCR, while TCRdb's copy carries only in-frame clones and drops some. Of about 26,000 clones in the sample, roughly 83% were seen once. The sample's time point: week 35, safety follow-up. Doses consisted of 300 ug of mutant IDH1 20-mer peptide each, paired with topical imiquimod. Their cognate antigens are unknown. The material sequenced was PBMCs, taken from a glioma patient whose treatment included an IDH1 peptide vaccine. The receptors shown here come from a man aged 25-40 years with glioma.

The CDR3, as DNA: TGCGCCAGCTCATGGGGGACAGGGGAAGGCGGTGGAGGCTACACCTTC. It specifies CASSWGTGEGGGGYTF. The chain uses TRBV5-1 and TRBJ1-2; 10 bases agree with TRBD1. Per the germline V gene, CDR1 is SGHRS and CDR2 is YFSETQ. The CDR3 totals 16 residues. J gave up 8 bases and V 7 bases, and 17 bases lay outside the gene matches. The whole variable domain, filled in from reference TRBV5-1 and TRBJ1-2, reads KAGVTQTPRYLIKTRGQQVTLSCSPISGHRSVSWYQQTPGQGLQFLFEYFSETQRNKGNFPGRFSGRQFSNSRSEMNVSTLELGDSALYLCASSWGTGEGGGGYTFGSGTRLTVV.

The chain carries TRBV2 and TRBJ1-2; tentatively, D is TRBD1 (6 bases). The CDR3 contains 16 residues. Trimming removed 0 bases from V and 6 bases from J, with 17 bases in between. Germline assignment: CDR1 SNHLY and CDR2 FYNNEI. The CDR3 protein is CASSEADQGMTNGYTF. The DNA of the CDR3 is TGTGCCAGCAGTGAAGCGGATCAGGGGATGACGAATGGCTACACCTTC.

The V and J genes are TRBV19 and TRBJ1-5; possible D gene TRBD1, 5 bases. CDR3 length: 15 residues. V gave up 5 bases and J gave up 4 bases, with 15 bases separating them. CDR1 is LNHDA, CDR2 SQIVND, per germline (reference sequence). This CDR3 reads CASSPRPGPNQPQHF. In DNA form, the CDR3 reads TGTGCCAGTAGTCCCCGGCCGGGGCCAAATCAGCCCCAGCATTTT.

The chain has TRBV4-1 and TRBJ1-2; TRBD1 is a possible D gene (5 bases). Germline CDR1 MGHRA, CDR2 YSYEKL. This CDR3 has 15 residues. Trimming stripped 0 bases from V and 1 base from J, with 9 bases between. The CDR3: CASSQDDSLNYGYTF. The CDR3 DNA sequence: TGCGCCAGCAGCCAAGATGACAGCCTTAACTATGGCTACACCTTC.

The gene calls are TRBV5-8 and TRBJ1-5; D remains ambiguous. There are 16 residues in the CDR3. Trimming stripped 2 bases from V and 8 bases from J, with 20 bases between. The V gene's germline CDR1 is SGHTS and CDR2 YDEGEE. The CDR3 here is CASSLVGRTAGEPQHF. The CDR3 region has the DNA TGTGCCAGCAGCTTAGTCGGAAGGACCGCTGGGGAGCCCCAGCATTTT.

This sequence joins TRBV7-9 and TRBJ2-2; unclear D gene. The CDR3 has 13 residues. Germline V gene sequence: CDR1 SEHNR, CDR2 FQNEAQ (reference sequence). Trimming removed 7 bases from V and 3 bases from J, with 9 bases in between. The CDR3 DNA follows: TGTGCCAGCAACCACCCGGACACCGGGGAGCTGTTTTTT. Translating it yields CASNHPDTGELFF.

The chain combines TRBV5-1 with TRBJ1-1; D gene unclear. CDR3 length equals 14 residues. In germline, CDR1 is SGHRS, CDR2 YFSETQ. Trimming pared 5 bases from V and 2 bases from J, leaving 13 bases between. The CDR3 coding sequence is TGCGCCAGCAGGTCCGTGGGAACAAACACTGAAGCTTTCTTT. This translates into CASRSVGTNTEAFF.

This sequence joins TRBV30 and TRBJ2-7; D may be TRBD1 (6 bases). The germline V gene has CDR1 GTSNPN and CDR2 SVGIG (reference sequence). This CDR3 contains 14 residues. The germline V and J ends were trimmed by 3 bases and 3 bases, with 15 bases remaining between them. The CDR3 bases are TGTGCCTGGAGCCAGGACAGCGAGGTCTACGAGCAGTACTTC. This translates into CAWSQDSEVYEQYF.

The CDR3 bases are TGTGCCAGCAGCTCCTATACCGGGACTACCGGCACAGATACGCAGTATTTT. As protein: CASSSYTGTTGTDTQYF. The rearrangement uses TRBV5-5 and TRBJ2-3; 7 nucleotides match TRBD2. The V and J ends lost 3 bases and 1 base, in that order; junction bases with no gene match: 11. Germline V gives CDR1 SGHKS, CDR2 YYEKEE (reference sequence). This CDR3 spans 17 amino acids.

The sample holds a few counts of this clone. The V gene is TRBV2, the J gene TRBJ1-5; D is possibly TRBD1 (6 bases). The CDR3 extends over 16 amino acids. Trimming pared 5 bases from V and 5 bases from J, leaving 19 bases between. CDR1 SNHLY and CDR2 FYNNEI come from the germline V gene. The CDR3 is CASSTSGTSADQPQHF. CDR3 bases: TGTGCCAGCAGTACATCCGGGACATCAGCCGATCAGCCCCAGCATTTT.

The chain couples TRBV29-1 to TRBJ2-5; 7 nucleotides match TRBD1. V lost 4 bases, J lost 1 base, and 6 bases stayed unmatched. CDR3 length: 14 residues. Germline loops: CDR1 SQVTM, CDR2 ANQGSEA. The CDR3 region is CSVVWAGGQETQYF. The CDR3 DNA follows: TGCAGCGTTGTGTGGGCAGGGGGCCAAGAGACCCAGTACTTC.

The genes are TRBV2 and TRBJ2-7, with 9 bases aligning to TRBD2. This CDR3 spans 18 amino acids. V shed 1 base and J 0 bases; nucleotides not matched to a gene: 10. The germline CDR1 and CDR2 sequences are SNHLY and FYNNEI. The CDR3 DNA reads TGTGCCAGCAGTGAAGATCTGGCGGGAGGGGGATACTCCTACGAGCAGTACTTC. Amino acid sequence: CASSEDLAGGGYSYEQYF.

The J gene is TRBJ2-6, the V gene TRBV7-2; perhaps TRBD1 as D (6 bases). The CDR3 consists of 15 residues. Per the germline V gene, CDR1 is SGHTA and CDR2 is FQGNSA. The V end lost 5 bases, the J end lost 2 bases, and 10 bases lay between the germline ends. CDR3 sequence: CASSLQGAGANVLTF. The CDR3 DNA follows: TGTGCCAGCAGCCTACAGGGAGCTGGGGCCAACGTCCTGACTTTC.

V is TRBV29-1 and J is TRBJ2-5, with D tentatively TRBD1 (6 bases). Germline V gene sequence: CDR1 SQVTM, CDR2 ANQGSEA. The CDR3 is 15 amino acids. Deletions cut 5 bases from V and 5 bases from J, with 21 bases between. The DNA for the CDR3 is TGCAGCGTTTGCGTCGTGGGGGCTTTGTGGGAGACCCAGTACTTC. It translates to CSVCVVGALWETQYF.

V usage is TRBV5-4 and J usage is TRBJ2-5; the D gene is possibly TRBD2 (6 bases). The CDR3 length is 16 residues. Germline V gene lookup returns CDR1 SGHNT and CDR2 YYREEE (reference sequence). V was shortened by 4 bases and J by 1 base, with 17 bases between the two germline ends. The CDR3 is CASSLTPGLIQETQYF. Here the CDR3 DNA reads TGTGCCAGCAGCCTAACACCGGGACTCATCCAAGAGACCCAGTACTTC.

The table lists this clone with a few counts. The rearrangement uses TRBV18 and TRBJ1-1, with TRBD1 matching over 8 bases. Germline trimming cut 2 bases from V and 10 bases from J; bases unmatched to any gene: 3. This CDR3 region has 12 residues. Germline assignment: CDR1 KGHSH and CDR2 LQKENI. The CDR3 here is CASSPGQGGAFF. The CDR3 region has the DNA TGTGCCAGCTCACCAGGACAGGGTGGAGCTTTCTTT.

This chain uses TRBV6-5 with TRBJ1-1; unclear D gene. Germline CDR1 MNHEY, CDR2 SVGAGI. The CDR3 has 14 residues. V gave up 8 bases and J gave up 1 base, with 14 bases separating them. CDR3 in DNA: TGTGCCAGCCGAGGGTCGGCAGAGAACACTGAAGCTTTCTTT. This gives the protein CASRGSAENTEAFF.

The genes are TRBV7-9 and TRBJ2-6, with D uncertain. CDR3 length: 16 residues. Germline V gives CDR1 SEHNR, CDR2 FQNEAQ (reference sequence). The germline V and J ends were trimmed by 1 base and 0 bases, with 7 bases remaining between them. The CDR3 loop is CASSLEVGSGANVLTF. CDR3 nucleotides: TGTGCCAGCAGCTTAGAGGTCGGCTCTGGGGCCAACGTCCTGACTTTC.

V and J are TRBV7-2 and TRBJ2-7, with 8 bases identical to TRBD2. V gave up 1 base and J gave up 3 bases; unmatched junction bases: 2. Germline V gene lookup returns CDR1 SGHTA and CDR2 FQGNSA. The CDR3 contains 14 residues. This CDR3 reads CASSLEAGGYEQYF. The CDR3 nucleotides are TGTGCCAGCAGCTTAGAGGCGGGAGGCTACGAGCAGTACTTC.